These 8 T cell receptor beta chains share one sample of origin, sequenced in a study of CD8 T cells in ankylosing spondylitis. MiXCR was run by TCRdb on the 5' RACE reads, yielding one entry per CDR3 protein. The data show 250,000 or so distinct CDR3 sequences, 15% to 20% seen once. The specimen sequenced was blood, either unsorted or a sorted T cell fraction (not recorded which). These receptors all come from a male donor with ankylosing spondylitis or in good health (not recorded which).

The rearrangement links TRBV27 to TRBJ2-3; D possibly uses TRBD1 or TRBD2 (5 bases each). V was clipped by 3 bases and J by 2 bases, with 18 bases between them. This CDR3 is built from 17 residues. Per germline, CDR1 MNHEY and CDR2 SMNVEV (reference sequence). The CDR3 reads CASSFAVLLGATDTQYF. CDR3 nucleotide sequence: TGTGCCAGCAGTTTCGCGGTTCTCCTCGGGGCCACAGATACGCAGTATTTT.

This clonotype was counted at least ten times. This chain joins TRBV29-1 and TRBJ2-7; possible D gene TRBD1, 6 bases. Trimming removed 5 bases from V and 3 bases from J, with 14 bases in between. There are 13 residues in the CDR3. CDR1 SQVTM and CDR2 ANQGSEA come from the germline V gene. The chain's CDR3 is CSVSQGLGYEQYF. For the CDR3, the DNA is TGCAGCGTTTCCCAGGGGTTGGGCTACGAGCAGTACTTC.

At least ten counts were recorded for this clonotype. The chain uses TRBV3-1 and TRBJ2-7, with D perhaps TRBD2 (6 bases). Trimming left V 5 bases short and J 2 bases short, with 13 bases between. This CDR3 has 14 amino acids. Looked up from germline, CDR1 is LGHDT and CDR2 is YNNKEL (reference sequence). The CDR3 reads CASSVGTGAYEQYF. Here the CDR3 DNA reads TGTGCCAGCAGCGTGGGGACTGGAGCCTACGAGCAGTACTTC.

This clonotype was counted between two and nine times. The V call is TRBV5-5, the J call TRBJ2-7; 10 bases are a match to TRBD2. With 4 bases clipped from V and 1 base from J, the junction kept 8 bases outside the gene matches. CDR3 length: 16 residues. Germline values: CDR1 SGHKS, CDR2 YYEKEE (reference sequence). CDR3: CASSATSGMWSYEQYF. The CDR3 bases are TGTGCCAGCAGCGCCACTAGCGGGATGTGGTCCTACGAGCAGTACTTC.

V is TRBV7-2 and J is TRBJ2-1; TRBD2 matches 13 bases. Germline CDR1 is SGHTA and CDR2 is FQGNSA. This CDR3 has 14 residues. Trimming took 6 bases from V and 6 from J; bases not matched to a gene: 2. CDR3 region: CASSRLAGGNEQFF. CDR3 sequence (DNA): TGTGCCAGCAGTCGACTAGCGGGAGGCAATGAGCAGTTCTTC.

This clonotype was detected a few times. This chain connects TRBV12-5 to TRBJ2-2; D ambiguous. The CDR3 runs 11 residues. V shed 3 bases and J shed 9 bases, with 5 bases lying between them. Germline V gene data show CDR1 as LGHNT and CDR2 as FRNRAP. Here the CDR3 DNA reads TGTGCTAGTGGTTTTTTCCGGGAGCTGTTTTTT. Encoded protein: CASGFFRELFF.

The chain is built from TRBV29-1 and TRBJ2-1; unclear D gene. The germline V gene has CDR1 SQVTM and CDR2 ANQGSEA. This CDR3 has 13 amino acids. V lost 4 bases to trimming and J lost 4 bases, with 11 bases between them. CDR3 amino acids: CSVVASRYNEQFF. The CDR3 region has the DNA TGCAGCGTTGTGGCTAGTCGGTACAATGAGCAGTTCTTC.

This clonotype was detected ten times or more. The V and J genes are TRBV4-2 and TRBJ2-2, with 9 bases identical to TRBD2. The CDR3 is 19 amino acids. J gave up 0 bases and V 1 base, and 9 bases lay outside the gene matches. Germline assignment: CDR1 LGHNA and CDR2 YNFKEQ. The DNA of the CDR3 is TGTGCCAGCAGCCAAGTGGGTCGCCTAGCGGGACCGAACACCGGGGAGCTGTTTTTT. This encodes CASSQVGRLAGPNTGELFF.